One and the same sample provided the 18 T cell receptor beta chains below, sequenced in a study of T cells in Graves' hyperthyroidism and ophthalmopathy. Researchers amplified the TCR beta CDR3 regions from RNA transcripts. HTBI primers drove first-round RT-PCR of the TCR CDR3. One entry per CDR3 protein results from TCRdb running MiXCR on the multiplex PCR reads. The sample lists hundreds of thousands of distinct CDR3 sequences; approximately 14% were seen once. Sequencing was done on a sample of blood. The source is a woman between 35 and 50 years old with Graves' hyperthyroidism.

This clonotype was recorded many times. The V call is TRBV12-3 or TRBV12-4, the J call TRBJ1-1, with D perhaps TRBD1 (6 bases). The germline V and J ends were trimmed by 6 bases and 0 bases, with 20 bases remaining between them. There are 17 residues in the CDR3. The CDR3 nucleotides read TGTGCCAGCAGCCCGGGAGGGGGGCAGAGGGTGAACACTGAAGCTTTCTTT. Amino acids: CASSPGGGQRVNTEAFF.

This clonotype was seen many times. The V gene is TRBV7-9, the J gene TRBJ2-1; 9 bases agree with TRBD2. Trimming removed 5 bases from V and 5 bases from J; junction bases left unmatched: 13. The CDR3 has 17 amino acids. Germline V gives CDR1 SEHNR, CDR2 FQNEAQ (reference sequence). The CDR3: CASSPYETSGDNNEQFF. CDR3 bases: TGTGCCAGCAGCCCTTACGAGACTAGCGGAGATAACAATGAGCAGTTCTTC. Full variable domain (missing parts from reference TRBV7-9 and TRBJ2-1): DTGVSQNPRHKITKRGQNVTFRCDPISEHNRLYWYRQTLGQGPEFLTYFQNEAQLEKSRLLSDRFSAERPKGSFSTLEIQRTEQGDSAMYLCASSPYETSGDNNEQFFGPGTRLTVL.

This chain uses TRBV24-1 with TRBJ2-1; D is unclear. This CDR3 spans 15 amino acids. Germline CDR1 is KGHDR and CDR2 is SFDVKD. V lost 5 bases and J lost 6, with 16 bases in between. The CDR3 nucleotides are TGTGCCACCAGTGGCCATGGCCTGGGTACCAATGAGCAGTTCTTC. Its protein product is CATSGHGLGTNEQFF.

This clonotype came up many times. V is TRBV30 and J is TRBJ2-2; D might be TRBD2 (5 bases). CDR1 is GTSNPN and CDR2 is SVGIG in the germline V gene (reference sequence). This CDR3 has 14 amino acids. Deletions cut 3 bases from V and 2 bases from J, with 10 bases between. The CDR3 loop reads CAWSELVNTGELFF. For the CDR3, the DNA is TGTGCCTGGAGCGAACTAGTAAACACCGGGGAGCTGTTTTTT. The whole variable domain, remainder taken from reference TRBV30 and TRBJ2-2, is SQTIHQWPATLVQPVGSPLSLECTVEGTSNPNLYWYRQAAGRGLQLLFYSVGIGQISSEVPQNLSASRPQDRQFILSSKKLLLSDSGFYLCAWSELVNTGELFFGEGSRLTVL.

The rearrangement joins TRBV20-1 to TRBJ2-1, with 10 bases lining up with TRBD2. The V gene end was trimmed by 5 bases and the J gene end by 3 bases; junction bases not matched to a gene: 10. Germline V gene sequence: CDR1 DFQATT, CDR2 SNEGSKA (reference sequence). CDR3 length: 16 amino acids. The CDR3 DNA reads TGCAGTGCTGGACCTCCCGGGACTAGCGACTACAATGAGCAGTTCTTC. Translated: CSAGPPGTSDYNEQFF.

The table lists this clonotype with many counts. The chain couples TRBV2 to TRBJ2-5; 12 nucleotides agree with TRBD1. The CDR3 spans 19 residues. CDR1 and CDR2 from the germline V gene are SNHLY and FYNNEI. With 8 bases clipped from V and 4 bases from J, the junction kept 20 bases outside the gene matches. The CDR3 here is CASGSGTGGVSGSRETQYF. In DNA form, the CDR3 reads TGTGCCAGCGGTTCCGGGACAGGGGGCGTCTCCGGGAGTCGAGAGACCCAGTACTTC.

This clonotype was seen repeatedly, ten times or more. The chain's CDR3 is CASSYSNGAGEQYF. As DNA, the CDR3 is TGTGCCAGCAGTTACTCGAACGGGGCTGGGGAGCAGTACTTC. The V gene is TRBV6-5, the J gene TRBJ2-7; D might be TRBD1 or TRBD2, each matching 5 bases. From germline, CDR1 is MNHEY and CDR2 SVGAGI. Trimming took off 0 bases at V and 7 bases at J, with 13 bases between the two ends. This CDR3 spans 14 amino acids.

The chain links TRBV6-1 to TRBJ2-1, with TRBD2 identical over 8 bases. The CDR3 is 13 residues long. The trim removed 8 bases at V and 4 bases at J, leaving 4 bases unmatched. The germline V gene encodes CDR1 MNHNS and CDR2 SASEGT. The CDR3, as DNA: TGTGCCAGCTTAATAGCGGGATACAATGAGCAGTTCTTC. This translates into CASLIAGYNEQFF.

This clonotype was detected ten times or more. J is TRBJ2-1 and V is TRBV28; D remains unclear. V shed 2 bases and J shed 0 bases, with 11 bases lying between them. This CDR3 comprises 16 residues. Germline CDR1 MDHEN, CDR2 SYDVKM. This chain's CDR3 is CASSLGLRSSYNEQFF. In nucleotides, the CDR3 is TGTGCCAGCAGTTTAGGGCTGCGAAGCTCCTACAATGAGCAGTTCTTC. Using reference TRBV28 and TRBJ2-1 for the parts outside the CDR3, the full variable domain is DVKVTQSSRYLVKRTGEKVFLECVQDMDHENMFWYRQDPGLGLRLIYFSYDVKMKEKGDIPEGYSVSREKKERFSLILESASTNQTSMYLCASSLGLRSSYNEQFFGPGTRLTVL.

This clonotype was counted only a few times. A much larger clone differs from this one at a single base, so this may be a read error. The chain recombines TRBV20-1 with TRBJ2-5, with 7 nucleotides matching TRBD2. Germline values: CDR1 DFQATT, CDR2 SNEGSKA (reference sequence). V was pared by 5 bases and J by 9 bases, with 9 bases of the junction left unmatched. The CDR3 length is 12 residues. The CDR3 sequence is CSAPGLDEAQYF. Here the CDR3 DNA reads TGCAGTGCTCCCGGACTAGATGAGGCCCAGTACTTC.

This clonotype was recorded many times. This chain links TRBV30 with TRBJ2-1; D is ambiguous. The CDR3 is made up of 15 amino acids. Trimming took off 2 bases at V and 2 bases at J, with 13 bases between the two ends. Germline CDR1 is GTSNPN and CDR2 is SVGIG (reference sequence). CDR3 DNA sequence: TGTGCCTGGAGTTTTGTAACCTCCACCTACAATGAGCAGTTCTTC. Protein product: CAWSFVTSTYNEQFF. The full variable domain, in which reference TRBV30 and TRBJ2-1 provide the parts outside the CDR3, is SQTIHQWPATLVQPVGSPLSLECTVEGTSNPNLYWYRQAAGRGLQLLFYSVGIGQISSEVPQNLSASRPQDRQFILSSKKLLLSDSGFYLCAWSFVTSTYNEQFFGPGTRLTVL.

This clonotype was recorded a few times. An end of the junction differs from the germline gene, which may be a read error. This rearrangement joins TRBV7-9 to TRBJ2-3, with TRBD2 as a possible D gene (6 bases). CDR1 is SEHNR, CDR2 FQNEAQ, per germline (reference sequence). The length of the CDR3 is 15 residues. CDR3 in DNA: TGTGCCAGCAGCACACCGGGAGATAGCATAGATACGCAGTATTTT. Translation gives CASSTPGDSIDTQYF.

At least ten counts were recorded for this clonotype. This chain links TRBV11-3 with TRBJ2-2, with TRBD1 identical over 7 bases. Trimming removed 6 bases from V and 2 bases from J; junction bases left unmatched: 9. There are 16 residues in the CDR3. CDR1 is SGHNT, CDR2 YENEEA, per germline. The CDR3 sequence: CASRPSGTVNTGELFF. DNA of the CDR3: TGTGCCAGCAGACCCTCCGGGACAGTCAACACCGGGGAGCTGTTTTTT.

This clonotype was seen at least ten times. The DNA for the CDR3 is TGCGCCAGCAGCTTAACCGGGACTATGAGGGACGAGCAGTACTTC. It encodes CASSLTGTMRDEQYF. J is TRBJ2-7 and V is TRBV5-1; 7 bases fit TRBD2. V was pared by 2 bases and J by 5 bases, with 10 bases of the junction left unmatched. CDR1 and CDR2 (germline): SGHRS, YFSETQ. The CDR3 length is 15 residues. The complete variable domain, with remaining parts taken from reference TRBV5-1 and TRBJ2-7, reads KAGVTQTPRYLIKTRGQQVTLSCSPISGHRSVSWYQQTPGQGLQFLFEYFSETQRNKGNFPGRFSGRQFSNSRSEMNVSTLELGDSALYLCASSLTGTMRDEQYFGPGTRLTVT.

The gene calls are TRBV7-2 and TRBJ2-4; D is ambiguous. Deletions cut 2 bases from V and 2 bases from J, with 10 bases between. Looked up from germline, CDR1 is SGHTA and CDR2 is FQGNSA. This CDR3 has 15 residues. The CDR3 is CASSLNRLPKNIQYF. CDR3 DNA: TGTGCCAGCAGCTTAAATCGATTACCCAAAAACATTCAGTACTTC. The whole variable domain, filled in from reference TRBV7-2 and TRBJ2-4, reads GAGVSQSPSNKVTEKGKDVELRCDPISGHTALYWYRQSLGQGLEFLIYFQGNSAPDKSGLPSDRFSAERTGGSVSTLTIQRTQQEDSAVYLCASSLNRLPKNIQYFGAGTRLSVL.

This clonotype was observed many times. CDR3 sequence: CASMAAQGFNQPQHF. The CDR3 bases are TGTGCCAGCATGGCCGCACAGGGGTTTAATCAGCCCCAGCATTTT. The V call is TRBV2, the J call TRBJ1-5, with 7 positions matching TRBD1. This CDR3 spans 15 amino acids. In germline, CDR1 is SNHLY, CDR2 FYNNEI. J was trimmed by 4 bases and V by 7 bases; bases with no gene match: 10.

This clonotype was seen more than once but under ten times. The J gene is TRBJ2-7, the V gene TRBV19; 10 bases match TRBD1. J lost 5 bases, V lost 5 bases, and 12 bases had no gene match. The CDR3 length is 16 residues. Germline V gene data show CDR1 as LNHDA and CDR2 as SQIVND (reference sequence). CDR3 in amino acids: CASSYGPGQGFDEQYF. In DNA, the CDR3 is TGTGCCAGTAGTTACGGGCCGGGACAGGGGTTCGACGAGCAGTACTTC.

The chain has TRBV3-1 and TRBJ2-7, with D tentatively TRBD2 (6 bases). This CDR3 spans 11 amino acids. Germline CDR1 reads LGHDT; CDR2 reads YNNKEL (reference sequence). Trimming cost V 2 bases and J 9 bases, with 8 bases left between them. The CDR3 region is CASSQNGGQYF. The CDR3 bases are TGTGCCAGCAGCCAAAACGGGGGGCAGTACTTC.